These 23 T cell receptor beta chains originate from one sample sequenced in a study of shared clonotypes between healthy human individuals. Assay used: immunoSEQ multiplex PCR; TCRdb lists only in-frame clones, some missing. The sample contains roughly 1,100,000 clones, around 74% of which appear only once. Sequencing used memory CD4+ T cells sorted from blood. Indicated subset: CD45RA-negative fraction. Receptors were obtained from a young man in good health.

The rearrangement links TRBV5-4 to TRBJ1-2; tentative D call: TRBD1 (5 bases). CDR3 size: 13 residues. Trimming cost V 3 bases and J 8 bases, with 14 bases left between them. The germline V gene encodes CDR1 SGHNT and CDR2 YYREEE (reference sequence). As DNA, the CDR3 is TGTGCCAGCAGCTCGGGACTCCGGGAAGGCTACACCTTC. The encoded protein is CASSSGLREGYTF.

J is TRBJ1-4 and V is TRBV7-9, with unresolved D. With 5 bases removed from V and 8 bases from J, the gap between germline ends came to 21 bases. CDR1 and CDR2 (germline): SEHNR, FQNEAQ (reference sequence). CDR3 length: 16 amino acids. The CDR3 DNA sequence: TGTGCCAGCAGCGGACCCGGGAGCGTCGTTGGAGAAAAACTGTTTTTT. As protein: CASSGPGSVVGEKLFF.

In its sample, this clone was seen a few times. V gene TRBV5-4 combines with J gene TRBJ2-3, with D possibly matching TRBD1 (5 bases). CDR3 size: 14 residues. The germline V gene has CDR1 SGHNT and CDR2 YYREEE (reference sequence). Between the trimmed V and J ends, which lost 2 bases and 2 bases, there was a span of 9 bases. The CDR3 DNA follows: TGTGCCAGCAGCTTAAAGGGGATCACAGATACGCAGTATTTT. It specifies CASSLKGITDTQYF.

This clone was observed at least ten times. This sequence joins TRBV5-6 and TRBJ1-4; tentatively, D is TRBD1 (5 bases). V was shortened by 0 bases and J by 12 bases, with 12 bases between the two germline ends. The CDR3 is 13 residues long. Germline V lookup: CDR1 SGHDT, CDR2 YYEEEE. The CDR3 reads CASSLEGRGELFF. DNA for the CDR3: TGTGCCAGCAGCTTGGAGGGGCGAGGGGAACTGTTTTTT.

This chain links TRBV7-9 with TRBJ2-7; TRBD2 agrees at 8 bases. The germline V gene has CDR1 SEHNR and CDR2 FQNEAQ (reference sequence). The CDR3 has 14 amino acids. The V and J ends lost 1 base and 5 bases, in that order; junction bases with no gene match: 4. For the CDR3, the DNA is TGTGCCAGCAGCTTAGACGGGGGGGCCCACGAGCAGTACTTC. This sequence encodes CASSLDGGAHEQYF.

This clone was seen a few times. V usage is TRBV19 and J usage is TRBJ1-1, with a tentative D call TRBD1 (5 bases). Germline V gives CDR1 LNHDA, CDR2 SQIVND (reference sequence). The CDR3 is 16 amino acids. Trimming pared 2 bases from V and 4 bases from J, leaving 17 bases between. Here the CDR3 reads CASSIRGFGDTTEAFF. CDR3 DNA: TGTGCCAGTAGTATACGGGGGTTCGGTGATACCACTGAAGCTTTCTTT.

This chain connects TRBV9 to TRBJ2-1, with 10 positions matching TRBD2. CDR1 is SGDLS and CDR2 is YYNGEE in the germline V gene. The V and J ends lost 2 bases and 7 bases, in that order; junction bases with no gene match: 9. CDR3 length equals 16 residues. Written as DNA, the CDR3 is TGTGCCAGCAGCGTGAGACTAGCGGGCCCACCTAATGAGCAGTTCTTC. Residues: CASSVRLAGPPNEQFF.

The rearrangement links TRBV30 to TRBJ1-3; D perhaps matches TRBD1 (6 bases). Germline assignment: CDR1 GTSNPN and CDR2 SVGIG (reference sequence). The CDR3 runs to 12 residues. The V end lost 5 bases, the J end lost 4 bases, and 9 bases lay between the germline ends. The DNA of the CDR3 is TGTGCCTGGGATGGACAGGGAAACACCATATATTTT. It translates to CAWDGQGNTIYF.

The table lists this clone with a count of one. The J gene is TRBJ1-3, the V gene TRBV30, with 7 bases identical to TRBD1. Germline assignment: CDR1 GTSNPN and CDR2 SVGIG (reference sequence). J lost 0 bases, V lost 0 bases, and 2 bases had no gene match. The CDR3 sequence is 15 residues long. CDR3 bases: TGTGCCTGGAGTGTCCAGGGGGGCTCTGGAAACACCATATATTTT. The encoded protein is CAWSVQGGSGNTIYF.

The chain couples TRBV15 to TRBJ2-3, with D uncertain. Germline CDR1 LNHNV, CDR2 YYDKDF (reference sequence). This CDR3 is built from 12 residues. The V end lost 1 base, the J end lost 5 bases, and 4 bases lay between the germline ends. In DNA form, the CDR3 reads TGTGCCACCAGCAGAGTTGAAGATACGCAGTATTTT. As protein: CATSRVEDTQYF. The full variable domain, with the rest looked up from reference TRBV15 and TRBJ2-3, is DAMVIQNPRYQVTQFGKPVTLSCSQTLNHNVMYWYQQKSSQAPKLLFHYYDKDFNNEADTPDNFQSRRPNTSFCFLDIRSPGLGDTAMYLCATSRVEDTQYFGPGTRLTVL.

The chain is built from TRBV11-2 and TRBJ2-3; 10 bases are a match to TRBD2. This CDR3 spans 15 amino acids. The V segment lost 3 bases and the J segment 8 bases; nucleotides outside the gene matches: 8. Germline V lookup: CDR1 SGHAT, CDR2 FQNNGV. This chain's CDR3 is CASSLASGSFGTQYF. Written as DNA, the CDR3 is TGTGCCAGCAGCTTGGCTAGCGGGAGCTTCGGTACGCAGTATTTT.

V usage is TRBV12-5 and J usage is TRBJ2-1, with D maybe TRBD1 (6 bases). The CDR3 runs to 12 residues. Germline V gene lookup returns CDR1 LGHNT and CDR2 FRNRAP. Trimming shortened V by 2 bases and J by 12 bases, and 11 bases separated the two germline ends. The CDR3 here is CASGLITQGQFF. DNA of the CDR3: TGTGCTAGTGGTTTGATCACACAGGGGCAGTTCTTC.

The CDR3 sequence is CASSSGLASRHEQFF. Written as DNA, the CDR3 is TGTGCCAGCAGCTCCGGACTAGCGTCCCGCCATGAGCAGTTCTTC. This chain connects TRBV5-6 to TRBJ2-1, with 9 positions matching TRBD2. Losses at the gene ends were 3 bases for V and 8 bases for J; bases not matched to a gene: 9. Germline V gives CDR1 SGHDT, CDR2 YYEEEE. The CDR3 has 15 residues.

About this clone itself: Other DNA sequences in the sample encode the same CDR3. The chain recombines TRBV5-1 with TRBJ1-4, with TRBD1 matching over 8 bases. The CDR3 totals 15 residues. V gave up 0 bases and J gave up 5 bases; unmatched junction bases: 3. CDR1 is SGHRS and CDR2 is YFSETQ in the germline V gene. The CDR3 is CASSLGTGPNEKLFF. In DNA, the CDR3 is TGCGCCAGCAGCTTGGGGACAGGGCCCAATGAAAAACTGTTTTTT.

The chain has TRBV30 and TRBJ2-7; unclear D gene. From germline, CDR1 is GTSNPN and CDR2 SVGIG (reference sequence). The V gene lost 1 base and the J gene lost 3 bases, with 7 bases spanning the gap. This CDR3 contains 12 residues. CDR3 coding DNA: TGTGCCTGGAGTGCCCATAGCTACGAGCAGTACTTC. Residues: CAWSAHSYEQYF.

The gene calls are TRBV6-6 and TRBJ2-3, with a possible D match to TRBD2 (5 bases). The ends were cut back, 0 bases at V and 0 bases at J, with 7 bases in the middle. Germline V gene sequence: CDR1 MNHNY, CDR2 SVGAGI (reference sequence). The CDR3 covers 15 residues. The CDR3 reads CASSYSASSTDTQYF. CDR3 coding DNA: TGTGCCAGCAGTTACTCGGCTAGCAGCACAGATACGCAGTATTTT.

V and J are TRBV30 and TRBJ2-3; 7 nucleotides line up with TRBD1. V shed 2 bases, J shed 1 base, and the junction held 6 bases outside the gene matches. Germline V gene data show CDR1 as GTSNPN and CDR2 as SVGIG (reference sequence). The length of the CDR3 is 15 residues. CDR3 region: CAWSHYRGGTDTQYF. The CDR3 DNA is TGTGCCTGGAGTCACTACAGGGGAGGCACAGATACGCAGTATTTT.

The chain has TRBV5-5 and TRBJ1-4; D ambiguous. The germline V gene encodes CDR1 SGHKS and CDR2 YYEKEE (reference sequence). This CDR3 is 12 amino acids long. Between the trimmed V and J ends, which lost 0 bases and 7 bases, there was a span of 4 bases. Here the CDR3 reads CASSLVLEKLFF. The DNA for the CDR3 is TGTGCCAGCAGCTTGGTGCTTGAAAAACTGTTTTTT.

The chain links TRBV6-5 to TRBJ1-3; D not certain. The CDR3 has 13 residues. CDR1 is MNHEY and CDR2 is SVGAGI in the germline V gene. Trimming cost V 5 bases and J 4 bases, with 9 bases left between them. CDR3 amino acids: CASSALGGNTIYF. CDR3 bases: TGTGCCAGCAGTGCCCTCGGCGGAAACACCATATATTTT.

This clone appeared a single time. The chain joins TRBV7-2 to TRBJ1-3, with TRBD1 matching 7 bases. The CDR3 consists of 14 residues. Germline V gene sequence: CDR1 SGHTA, CDR2 FQGNSA. After removal of 3 bases from V and 2 bases from J, the junction contained 1 base not matched to a gene. The CDR3 region has the DNA TGTGCCAGCAGCTTGGACAGGACTGGAAACACCATATATTTT. It yields the protein CASSLDRTGNTIYF.

Regarding this clone: A read error may account for a junction end that differs from germline. The chain carries TRBV7-9 and TRBJ2-7, with D perhaps matching TRBD2 (5 bases). CDR1 is SEHNR and CDR2 is FQNEAQ in the germline V gene (reference sequence). This CDR3 region has 16 residues. The CDR3 DNA follows: TGCGCCAGCAGCCAAGAGTGGACTTTCAGCTCCTACGAGCAGTACTTC. It translates to CASSQEWTFSSYEQYF.

The chain recombines TRBV7-2 with TRBJ1-5; tentative D call: TRBD1 (5 bases). In germline, CDR1 is SGHTA, CDR2 FQGNSA. The CDR3 has 16 amino acids. The ends were cut back, 2 bases at V and 0 bases at J, with 11 bases in the middle. The CDR3 region has the DNA TGTGCCAGCAGCTTAAGAGGGGACTTTAGCAATCAGCCCCAGCATTTT. Its translation: CASSLRGDFSNQPQHF.

The V call is TRBV21-1, the J call TRBJ2-6; the listed D gene, TRBD2, was not tested against the DNA. TRBV21-1 is a pseudogene locus. The length of the CDR3 is 16 residues. This chain's CDR3 is CASSKVTGNGANVLTF. As DNA, the CDR3 is TGTGCCAGCAGCAAAGTGACGGGGAACGGGGCCAACGTCCTGACTTTC.